Sequencing of this T cell receptor beta chain was carried out in a study of T cell repertoires in cytomegalovirus infection. Study-level background: Matching HLA type, along with CMV infection, was indicated by public TCR beta signatures. Study-level results: Identification of carriers of CMV plus the relevant HLA was performed using cumulative public TCR beta family frequency. HLA-C-restricted CMV-specific TCR beta clonotypes prevailed in the ex vivo response.

TCRdb reanalysed the reads using MiXCR and keeps one entry per CDR3 protein. The profile shows 150,000 to 200,000 distinct CDR3 sequences, approximately 19% of them singletons. This clonotype was counted many times. The antigen is undetermined. The CDR3 has 13 amino acids. Trimming stripped 7 bases from V and 2 bases from J, with 11 bases between. Germline loops: CDR1 SNHLY, CDR2 FYNNEI. Sequenced input: PBMCs. This TCR came from a human donor in good health (CMV status not recorded). Some clones in this sample may be carry-over from other donors' samples. The chain recombines TRBV2 with TRBJ2-5, with D maybe TRBD1 (6 bases). Written as DNA, the CDR3 is TGTGCCAGCAAGAGGACAGCGCAAGAGACCCAGTACTTC. Translating gives CASKRTAQETQYF.